Listed below are T cell receptor beta chains from one sample, sequenced in a study of CD8 T cells in ankylosing spondylitis. Using its own MiXCR run on the 5' RACE reads, TCRdb lists one record per CDR3 protein. The data show 800,000 to 900,000 distinct CDR3 sequences, approximately 12% seen once. The sample consisted of blood, either unsorted or a sorted T cell fraction (not recorded which). Receptor source: a male donor with ankylosing spondylitis. CDR3s include the opening cysteine and the closing phenylalanine or tryptophan. The order of the fields is D gene, J gene, V gene, clone size, CDR3 DNA, CDR3 protein. A D gene is named only where the DNA matches it firmly. Expanded clones are given a class, and other clones once, few, many or no size at all.

d_call: -
j_call: TRBJ2-5
v_call: TRBV6-2/TRBV6-3
clone_size: many
cdr3_nt: TGTGCCAGCAGAACGGCTGGGCGAGAGACCCAGTACTTC
cdr3_aa: CASRTAGRETQYF

d_call: -
j_call: TRBJ1-5
v_call: TRBV20-1
clone_size: -
cdr3_nt: TGCAGTGCTAGACGGCCCGGGGTCAGCAATCAGCCCCAGCATTTT
cdr3_aa: CSARRPGVSNQPQHF

d_call: TRBD2
j_call: TRBJ2-5
v_call: TRBV4-3
clone_size: few
cdr3_nt: TGCGCCAGCAGCCCCCTACCGGGACTAGCGGGGGGCAAAGAGACCCAGTACTTC
cdr3_aa: CASSPLPGLAGGKETQYF

d_call: -
j_call: TRBJ2-7
v_call: TRBV20-1
clone_size: -
cdr3_nt: TGCAGTGCTAGAGATGGGTCAATAGGCTACGAGCAGTACTTC
cdr3_aa: CSARDGSIGYEQYF

d_call: -
j_call: TRBJ1-1
v_call: TRBV7-2
clone_size: -
cdr3_nt: TGTGCCAGCAGCTTAGAGGAAAGAGGGGGGGGCACTGAAGCTTTCTTT
cdr3_aa: CASSLEERGGGTEAFF

d_call: -
j_call: TRBJ2-7
v_call: TRBV12-3/TRBV12-4
clone_size: -
cdr3_nt: TGTGCCAGCAGTTCTTCTGGGTTTTACGAGCAGTACTTC
cdr3_aa: CASSSSGFYEQYF

d_call: -
j_call: TRBJ2-5
v_call: TRBV5-1
clone_size: few
cdr3_nt: TGCGCCAGCAGATTTTCGGGACGACAAGAGACCCAGTACTTC
cdr3_aa: CASRFSGRQETQYF

d_call: -
j_call: TRBJ1-3
v_call: TRBV18
clone_size: -
cdr3_nt: TGTGCCAGCTCACCCTTGAGAAGGAGTGACACCATATATTTT
cdr3_aa: CASSPLRRSDTIYF

d_call: -
j_call: TRBJ1-4
v_call: TRBV28
clone_size: few
cdr3_nt: TGTGCCAGCAGTTTATCAGGGTCCGGTGAAAAACTGTTTTTT
cdr3_aa: CASSLSGSGEKLFF

d_call: TRBD1
j_call: TRBJ1-2
v_call: TRBV12-3/TRBV12-4
clone_size: many
cdr3_nt: TGTGCCAGCAGTGGGACAGCTAGCTATGGCTACACCTTC
cdr3_aa: CASSGTASYGYTF

d_call: -
j_call: TRBJ2-3
v_call: TRBV7-2
clone_size: -
cdr3_nt: TGTGCCAGCAATCGGCGTGATACGCAGTATTTT
cdr3_aa: CASNRRDTQYF

d_call: TRBD1
j_call: TRBJ1-1
v_call: TRBV28
clone_size: -
cdr3_nt: TGTGCCAGCAGGGCCGGACAGGGGACGCCCGGGGAGGCTTTCTTT
cdr3_aa: CASRAGQGTPGEAFF

d_call: TRBD1
j_call: TRBJ1-2
v_call: TRBV12-3/TRBV12-4
clone_size: many
cdr3_nt: TGTGCCAGCAGATGGACAGGTGGCTACACCTTC
cdr3_aa: CASRWTGGYTF

d_call: TRBD1
j_call: TRBJ2-7
v_call: TRBV12-3/TRBV12-4
clone_size: few
cdr3_nt: TGTGCCAGCAGTCCGGCCCGGGACAGGGCCTACGAGCAGTACTTC
cdr3_aa: CASSPARDRAYEQYF

d_call: TRBD1
j_call: TRBJ1-2
v_call: TRBV15
clone_size: few
cdr3_nt: TGTGCCACCTCCGTGGGACAGGGGTTTGGCTACACCTTC
cdr3_aa: CATSVGQGFGYTF

d_call: TRBD1
j_call: TRBJ2-4
v_call: TRBV9
clone_size: -
cdr3_nt: TGTGCCAGCAGCGTAAACAGGGGAATTCAGTACTTC
cdr3_aa: CASSVNRGIQYF

d_call: -
j_call: TRBJ2-7
v_call: TRBV5-1
clone_size: many
cdr3_nt: TGCGCCAGCAGCTTCTTCGGGGCCCAGGGTACCTACGAGCAGTACTTC
cdr3_aa: CASSFFGAQGTYEQYF

d_call: -
j_call: TRBJ2-5
v_call: TRBV10-3
clone_size: many
cdr3_nt: TGTGCCTCCATGGGAGTGGGAGAGACCCAGTACTTC
cdr3_aa: CASMGVGETQYF

d_call: -
j_call: TRBJ1-6
v_call: TRBV4-3
clone_size: many
cdr3_nt: TGCGCCAGCAGCCAGCAGGACAGCCCTTCGTTCCTCCACTTT
cdr3_aa: CASSQQDSPSFLHF

d_call: -
j_call: TRBJ2-1
v_call: TRBV10-3
clone_size: many
cdr3_nt: TGTGCCATCAGTGAGGAGGAGCGAACCCGGATAATAGCACACAATGAGCAGTTCTTC
cdr3_aa: CAISEEERTRIIAHNEQFF

d_call: TRBD2
j_call: TRBJ2-7
v_call: TRBV11-1
clone_size: -
cdr3_nt: TGTGCCAGCAGCAAAGGACGGGTGACTAGCGGGATATATAGCGAGCAGTACTTC
cdr3_aa: CASSKGRVTSGIYSEQYF

d_call: -
j_call: TRBJ2-3
v_call: TRBV6-1
clone_size: -
cdr3_nt: TGTGCCAGCAGTGAGTACAGCTGGACAGATACGCAGTATTTT
cdr3_aa: CASSEYSWTDTQYF

d_call: -
j_call: TRBJ2-3
v_call: TRBV18
clone_size: many
cdr3_nt: TGTGCCAGCTCACCACGCAGCGGGGATACGCAGTATTTT
cdr3_aa: CASSPRSGDTQYF

d_call: -
j_call: TRBJ2-1
v_call: TRBV20-1
clone_size: -
cdr3_nt: TGCAGTGCTAGAGTATTCTACAATGAGCAGTTCTTC
cdr3_aa: CSARVFYNEQFF

d_call: -
j_call: TRBJ2-7
v_call: TRBV12-3/TRBV12-4
clone_size: -
cdr3_nt: TGTGCCAGCAGCCGGGGGGCAGGGATCTCCTACGAGCAGTACTTC
cdr3_aa: CASSRGAGISYEQYF

d_call: -
j_call: TRBJ1-2
v_call: TRBV20-1
clone_size: few
cdr3_nt: TGCAGTGCCGCTCTTCTTTCCTATGGCTACACCTTC
cdr3_aa: CSAALLSYGYTF

d_call: -
j_call: TRBJ2-2
v_call: TRBV29-1
clone_size: -
cdr3_nt: TGCAGCGTAGAAAAGACGAAGAACACCGGGGAGCTGTTTTTT
cdr3_aa: CSVEKTKNTGELFF

d_call: -
j_call: TRBJ2-5
v_call: TRBV7-2
clone_size: -
cdr3_nt: TGTGCCAGCAGCTTCTACCCTGGGGAGACCCAGTACTTC
cdr3_aa: CASSFYPGETQYF

d_call: -
j_call: TRBJ2-5
v_call: TRBV6-6
clone_size: -
cdr3_nt: TGTGCCAGCAGTTACAGGGCGGAAGAGACCCAGTACTTC
cdr3_aa: CASSYRAEETQYF